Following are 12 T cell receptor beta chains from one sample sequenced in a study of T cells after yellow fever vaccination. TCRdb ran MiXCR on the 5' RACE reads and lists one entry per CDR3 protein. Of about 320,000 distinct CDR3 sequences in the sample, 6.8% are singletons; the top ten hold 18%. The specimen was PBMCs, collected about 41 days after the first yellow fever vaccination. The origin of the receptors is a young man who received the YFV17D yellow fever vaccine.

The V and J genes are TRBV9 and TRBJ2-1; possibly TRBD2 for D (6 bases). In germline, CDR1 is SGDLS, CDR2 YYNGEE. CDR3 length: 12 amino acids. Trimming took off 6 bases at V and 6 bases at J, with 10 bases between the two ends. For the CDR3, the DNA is TGTGCCAGCACCCTGGAGGGCAATGAGCAGTTCTTC. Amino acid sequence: CASTLEGNEQFF.

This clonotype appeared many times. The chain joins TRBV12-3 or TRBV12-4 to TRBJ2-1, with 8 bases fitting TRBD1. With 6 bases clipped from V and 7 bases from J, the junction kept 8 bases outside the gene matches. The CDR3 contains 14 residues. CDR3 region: CASRTDRGWNEQFF. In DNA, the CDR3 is TGTGCCAGCAGGACAGACAGGGGATGGAATGAGCAGTTCTTC.

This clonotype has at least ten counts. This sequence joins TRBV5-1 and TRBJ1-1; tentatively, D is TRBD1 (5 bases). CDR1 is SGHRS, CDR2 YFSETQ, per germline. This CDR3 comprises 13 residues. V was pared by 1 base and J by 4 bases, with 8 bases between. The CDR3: CASSLKGTTEAFF. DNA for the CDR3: TGCGCCAGCAGCTTGAAAGGGACCACTGAAGCTTTCTTT.

DNA for the CDR3: TGTGCCAGCAGCTTCCAGGGGGCTATCACAGATACGCAGTATTTT. Its protein is CASSFQGAITDTQYF. The J gene is TRBJ2-3, the V gene TRBV7-6, with 8 bases identical to TRBD1. CDR3 size: 15 residues. Germline values: CDR1 SGHVS, CDR2 FNYEAQ. The J segment lost 2 bases and the V segment lost 3 bases, leaving 4 bases of the junction unmatched.

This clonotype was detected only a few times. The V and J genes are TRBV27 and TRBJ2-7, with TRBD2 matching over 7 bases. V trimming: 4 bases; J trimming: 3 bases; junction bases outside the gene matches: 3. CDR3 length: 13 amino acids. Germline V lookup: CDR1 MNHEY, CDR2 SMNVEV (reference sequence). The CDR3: CASSWGGGYEQYF. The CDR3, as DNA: TGTGCCAGCAGTTGGGGGGGTGGCTACGAGCAGTACTTC.

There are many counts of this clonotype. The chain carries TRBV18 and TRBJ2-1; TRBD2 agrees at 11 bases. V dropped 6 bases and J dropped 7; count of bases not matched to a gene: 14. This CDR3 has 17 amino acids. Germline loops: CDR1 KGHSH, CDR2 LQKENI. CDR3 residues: CASSPSRIAGGNNEQFF. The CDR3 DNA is TGTGCCAGCTCCCCCTCGAGGATAGCGGGGGGGAATAATGAGCAGTTCTTC.

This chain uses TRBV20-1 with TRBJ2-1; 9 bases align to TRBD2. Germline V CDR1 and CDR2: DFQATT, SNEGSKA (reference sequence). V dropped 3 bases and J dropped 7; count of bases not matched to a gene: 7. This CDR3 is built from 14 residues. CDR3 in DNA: TGCAGTGCTAGTAAGACTAGCGGAGGGAATGAGCAGTTCTTC. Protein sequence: CSASKTSGGNEQFF.

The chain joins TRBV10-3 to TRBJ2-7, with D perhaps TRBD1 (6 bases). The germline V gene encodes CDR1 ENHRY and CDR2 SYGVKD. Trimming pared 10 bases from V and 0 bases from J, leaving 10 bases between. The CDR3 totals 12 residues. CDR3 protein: CATQGDSYEQYV. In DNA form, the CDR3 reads TGTGCCACACAGGGAGACTCCTACGAGCAGTACGTC.

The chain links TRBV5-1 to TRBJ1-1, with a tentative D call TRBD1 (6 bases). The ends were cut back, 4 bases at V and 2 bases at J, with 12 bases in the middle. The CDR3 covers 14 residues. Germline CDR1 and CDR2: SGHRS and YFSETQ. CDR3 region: CASSTDRYNTEAFF. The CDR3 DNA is TGCGCCAGCAGCACGGACAGATACAACACTGAAGCTTTCTTT.

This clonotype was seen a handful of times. CDR3 bases: TGCAGTGCTAGACGGGGGATGCGGCTGAATCAGCCCCAGCATTTT. Translated: CSARRGMRLNQPQHF. V is TRBV20-1 and J is TRBJ1-5; a weak D match, TRBD1 (5 bases). Trimming left V 2 bases short and J 4 bases short, with 15 bases between. The CDR3 is 15 residues long. Germline CDR1 reads DFQATT; CDR2 reads SNEGSKA (reference sequence).

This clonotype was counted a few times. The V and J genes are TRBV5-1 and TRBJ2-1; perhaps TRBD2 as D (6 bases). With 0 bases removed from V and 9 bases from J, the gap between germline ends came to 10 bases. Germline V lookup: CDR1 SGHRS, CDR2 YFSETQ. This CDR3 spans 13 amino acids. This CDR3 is CASSLGGDGEQFF. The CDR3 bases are TGCGCCAGCAGCTTGGGCGGGGATGGTGAGCAGTTCTTC.

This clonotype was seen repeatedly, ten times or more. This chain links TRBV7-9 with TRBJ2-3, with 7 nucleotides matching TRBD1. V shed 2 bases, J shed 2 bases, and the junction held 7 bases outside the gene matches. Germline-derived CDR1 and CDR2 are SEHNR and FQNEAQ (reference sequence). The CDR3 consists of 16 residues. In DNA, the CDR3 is TGTGCCAGCAGCTTATTATCAACAGGGGACACAGATACGCAGTATTTT. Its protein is CASSLLSTGDTDTQYF. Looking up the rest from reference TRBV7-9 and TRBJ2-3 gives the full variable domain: DTGVSQNPRHKITKRGQNVTFRCDPISEHNRLYWYRQTLGQGPEFLTYFQNEAQLEKSRLLSDRFSAERPKGSFSTLEIQRTEQGDSAMYLCASSLLSTGDTDTQYFGPGTRLTVL.